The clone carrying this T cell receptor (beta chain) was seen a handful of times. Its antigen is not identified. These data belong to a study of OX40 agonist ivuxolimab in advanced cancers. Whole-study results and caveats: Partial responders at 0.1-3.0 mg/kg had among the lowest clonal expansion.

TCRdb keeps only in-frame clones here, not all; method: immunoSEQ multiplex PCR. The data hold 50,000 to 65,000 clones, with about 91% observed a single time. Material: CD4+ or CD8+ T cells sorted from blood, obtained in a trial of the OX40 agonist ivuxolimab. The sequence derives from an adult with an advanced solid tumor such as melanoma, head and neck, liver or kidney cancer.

CDR3 nucleotides: TGTGCCAGTAGTATCATAACAAGCACCGGGGAGCTGTTTTTT. This codes for CASSIITSTGELFF. The V gene is TRBV19, the J gene TRBJ2-2; D ambiguous. The V end lost 3 bases, the J end lost 4 bases, and 9 bases lay between the germline ends. The CDR3 has 14 amino acids. Germline CDR1 reads LNHDA; CDR2 reads SQIVND (reference sequence).